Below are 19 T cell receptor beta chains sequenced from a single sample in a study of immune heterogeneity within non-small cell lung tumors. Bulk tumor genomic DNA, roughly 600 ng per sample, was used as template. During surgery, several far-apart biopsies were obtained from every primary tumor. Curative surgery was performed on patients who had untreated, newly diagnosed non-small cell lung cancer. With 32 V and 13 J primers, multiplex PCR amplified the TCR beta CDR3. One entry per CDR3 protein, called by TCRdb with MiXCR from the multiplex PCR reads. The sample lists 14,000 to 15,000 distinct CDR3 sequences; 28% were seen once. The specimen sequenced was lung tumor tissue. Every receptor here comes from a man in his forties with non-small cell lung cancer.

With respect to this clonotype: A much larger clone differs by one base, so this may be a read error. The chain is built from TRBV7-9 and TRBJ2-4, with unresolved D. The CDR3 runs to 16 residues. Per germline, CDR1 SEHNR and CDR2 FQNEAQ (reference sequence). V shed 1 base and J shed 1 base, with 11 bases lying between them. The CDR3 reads CASSLGIRSAKNIQYF. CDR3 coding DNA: TGTGCCAGCAGCTTAGGGATCCGCTCTGCCAAAAACATTCAGTACTTC.

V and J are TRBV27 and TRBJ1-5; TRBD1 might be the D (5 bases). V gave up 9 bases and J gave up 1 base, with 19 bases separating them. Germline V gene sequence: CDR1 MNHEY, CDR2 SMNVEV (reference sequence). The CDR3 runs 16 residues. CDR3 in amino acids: CASIKQAMSSNQPQHF. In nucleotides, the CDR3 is TGTGCCAGTATTAAACAGGCAATGTCGAGCAATCAGCCCCAGCATTTT.

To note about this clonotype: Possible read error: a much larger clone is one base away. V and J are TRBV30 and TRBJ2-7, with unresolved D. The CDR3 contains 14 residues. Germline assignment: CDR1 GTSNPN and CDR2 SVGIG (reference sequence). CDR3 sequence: CARSVDKYPYEQYF. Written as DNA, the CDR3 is TGTGCCAGGAGTGTAGACAAGTACCCCTACGAGCAGTACTTC.

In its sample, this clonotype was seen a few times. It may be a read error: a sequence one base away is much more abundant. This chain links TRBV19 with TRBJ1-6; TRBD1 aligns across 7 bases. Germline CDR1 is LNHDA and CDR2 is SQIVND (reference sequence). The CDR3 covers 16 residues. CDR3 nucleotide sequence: TGTGCCAACCCTCAGGGGGGGAGCTCCTATAGTTCACCCCTCCACTTT. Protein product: CANPQGGSSYSSPLHF.

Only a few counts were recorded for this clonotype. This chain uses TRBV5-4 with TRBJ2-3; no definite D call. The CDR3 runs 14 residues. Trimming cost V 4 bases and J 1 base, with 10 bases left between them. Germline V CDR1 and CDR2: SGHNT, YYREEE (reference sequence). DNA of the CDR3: TGTGCCAGCAGCCTCCGTGGGGGCACAGATACGCAGTATTTT. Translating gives CASSLRGGTDTQYF.

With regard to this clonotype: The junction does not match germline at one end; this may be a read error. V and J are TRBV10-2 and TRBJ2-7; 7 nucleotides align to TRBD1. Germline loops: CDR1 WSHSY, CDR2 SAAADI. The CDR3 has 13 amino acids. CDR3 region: CARQPRDSSLLHF. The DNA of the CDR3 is TGCGCCAGACAACCCAGGGACAGTTCCCTGTTACACTTC.

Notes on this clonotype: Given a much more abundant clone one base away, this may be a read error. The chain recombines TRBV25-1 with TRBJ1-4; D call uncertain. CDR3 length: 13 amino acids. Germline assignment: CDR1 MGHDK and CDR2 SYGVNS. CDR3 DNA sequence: TGTGCCAGAAGTGAACAGAATAATGAAAAACTGTTTTTT. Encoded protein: CARSEQNNEKLFF.

The CDR3 loop reads CASSLGLSGRTGELFF. As DNA, the CDR3 is TGTGCCAGCAGCTTAGGGCTTAGCGGGAGAACCGGGGAGCTGTTTTTT. The rearrangement uses TRBV7-9 and TRBJ2-2, with TRBD2 matching over 9 bases. V lost 1 base, J lost 5 bases, and 5 bases stayed unmatched. Germline V gene lookup returns CDR1 SEHNR and CDR2 FQNEAQ (reference sequence). This CDR3 contains 16 residues. Filled out from reference TRBV7-9 and TRBJ2-2, the complete variable domain reads DTGVSQNPRHKITKRGQNVTFRCDPISEHNRLYWYRQTLGQGPEFLTYFQNEAQLEKSRLLSDRFSAERPKGSFSTLEIQRTEQGDSAMYLCASSLGLSGRTGELFFGEGSRLTVL.

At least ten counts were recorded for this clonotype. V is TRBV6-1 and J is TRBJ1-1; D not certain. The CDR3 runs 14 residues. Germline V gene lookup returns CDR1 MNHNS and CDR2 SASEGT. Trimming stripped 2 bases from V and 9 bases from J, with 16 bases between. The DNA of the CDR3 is TGTGCCAGCAGTGAATATCCCGACACACAGAAAGCTTTCTTT. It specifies CASSEYPDTQKAFF.

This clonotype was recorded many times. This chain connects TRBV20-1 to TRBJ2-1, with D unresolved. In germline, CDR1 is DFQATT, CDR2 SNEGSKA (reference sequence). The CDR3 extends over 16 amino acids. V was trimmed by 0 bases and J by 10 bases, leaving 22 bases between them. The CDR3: CSARDFAQHSQWEQFF. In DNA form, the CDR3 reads TGCAGTGCTAGAGATTTCGCGCAGCACTCCCAGTGGGAGCAGTTCTTC.

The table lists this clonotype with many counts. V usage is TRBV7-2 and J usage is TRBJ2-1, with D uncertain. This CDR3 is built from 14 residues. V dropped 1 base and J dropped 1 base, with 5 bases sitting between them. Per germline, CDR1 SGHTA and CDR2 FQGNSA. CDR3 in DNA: TGTGCCAGCAGCTTAGGTGGTTCCTACAATGAGCAGTTCTTC. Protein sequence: CASSLGGSYNEQFF.

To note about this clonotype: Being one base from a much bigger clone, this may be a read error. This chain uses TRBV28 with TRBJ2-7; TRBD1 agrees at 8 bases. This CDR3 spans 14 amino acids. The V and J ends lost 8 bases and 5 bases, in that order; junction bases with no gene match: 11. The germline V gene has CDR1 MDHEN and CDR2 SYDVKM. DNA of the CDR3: TGTGCCAGCCTTTCCCCGGGACAGGTGAACGAGCAGTACTTC. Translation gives CASLSPGQVNEQYF.

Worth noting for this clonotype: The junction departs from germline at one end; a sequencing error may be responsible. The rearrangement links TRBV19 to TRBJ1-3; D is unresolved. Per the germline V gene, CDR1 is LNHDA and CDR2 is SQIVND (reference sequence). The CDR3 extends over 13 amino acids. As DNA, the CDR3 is TGTGACAGTAAAATTTCTCCGGGAAACACAATATATTTT. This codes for CDSKISPGNTIYF.

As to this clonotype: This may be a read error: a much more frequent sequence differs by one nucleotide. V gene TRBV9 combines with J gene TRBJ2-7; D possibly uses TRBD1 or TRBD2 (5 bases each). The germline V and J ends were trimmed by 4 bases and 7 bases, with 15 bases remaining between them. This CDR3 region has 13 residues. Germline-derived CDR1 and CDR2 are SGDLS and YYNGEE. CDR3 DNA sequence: TGTGCCAGCAGCCCTAGCTGGTACAGGGAGCAGTACTTC. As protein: CASSPSWYREQYF.

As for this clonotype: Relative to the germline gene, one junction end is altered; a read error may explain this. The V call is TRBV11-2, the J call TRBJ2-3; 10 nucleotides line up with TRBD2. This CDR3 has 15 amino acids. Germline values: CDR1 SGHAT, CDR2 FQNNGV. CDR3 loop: CASSSSGSRTDKQYF. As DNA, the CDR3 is TGTGCCAGCAGTTCTAGCGGGAGCCGCACAGATAAGCAGTATTTT.

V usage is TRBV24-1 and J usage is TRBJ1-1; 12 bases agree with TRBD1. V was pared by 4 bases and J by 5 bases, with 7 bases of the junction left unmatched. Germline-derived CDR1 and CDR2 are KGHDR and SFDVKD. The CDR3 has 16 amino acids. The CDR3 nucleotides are TGTGCCACCAGTGACACGGGACAGGGGGCGGGAACTGAAGCTTTCTTT. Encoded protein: CATSDTGQGAGTEAFF.

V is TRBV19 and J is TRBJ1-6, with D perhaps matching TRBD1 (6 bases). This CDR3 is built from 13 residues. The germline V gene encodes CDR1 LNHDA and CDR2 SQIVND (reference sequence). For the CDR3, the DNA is TGTGCTAGTGGGGGGGACACGTATCCACCCCTCCACTTT. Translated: CASGGDTYPPLHF.

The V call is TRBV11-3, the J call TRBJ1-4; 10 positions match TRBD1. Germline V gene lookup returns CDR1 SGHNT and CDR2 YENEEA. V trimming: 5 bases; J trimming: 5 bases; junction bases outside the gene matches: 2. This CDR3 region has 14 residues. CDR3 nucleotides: TGTGCCAGCAGCGAGGACAGGGGGAATGAAAAACTGTTTTTT. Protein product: CASSEDRGNEKLFF.

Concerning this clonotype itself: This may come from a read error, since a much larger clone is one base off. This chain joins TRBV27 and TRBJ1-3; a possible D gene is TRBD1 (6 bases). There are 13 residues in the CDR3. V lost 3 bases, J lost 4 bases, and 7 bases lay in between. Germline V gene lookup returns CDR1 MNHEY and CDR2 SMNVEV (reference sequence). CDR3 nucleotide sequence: TGTGCCAGCAGTTTCCAGGGGGGAAACACCATATATTTT. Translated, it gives CASSFQGGNTIYF.